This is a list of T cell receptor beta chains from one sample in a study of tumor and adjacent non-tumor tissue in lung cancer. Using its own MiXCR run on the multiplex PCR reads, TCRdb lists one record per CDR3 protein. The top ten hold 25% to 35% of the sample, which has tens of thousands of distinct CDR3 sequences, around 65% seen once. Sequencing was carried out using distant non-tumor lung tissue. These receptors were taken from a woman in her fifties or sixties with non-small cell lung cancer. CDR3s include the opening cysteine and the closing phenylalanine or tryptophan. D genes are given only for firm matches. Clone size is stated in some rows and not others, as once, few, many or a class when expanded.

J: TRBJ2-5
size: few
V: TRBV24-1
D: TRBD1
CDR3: CATSDSQGAETQYF
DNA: TGTGCCACCAGTGATTCTCAGGGGGCAGAGACCCAGTACTTC

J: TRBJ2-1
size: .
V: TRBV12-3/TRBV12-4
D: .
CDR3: CASLPGVDSSARSSYNGQFF
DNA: TGTGCCAGTCTCCCGGGAGTCGATTCCTCGGCTAGAAGCTCCTACAATGGGCAGTTCTTC

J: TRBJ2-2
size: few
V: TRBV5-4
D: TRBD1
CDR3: CASSSDRGNTGELFF
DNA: TGTGCCAGCAGCTCCGACAGGGGAAACACCGGGGAGCTGTTTTTT

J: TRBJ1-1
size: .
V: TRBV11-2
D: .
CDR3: CACSLNQANTGAFF
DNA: TGTGCCTGCAGCCTCAACCAGGCGAACACTGGAGCTTTCTTT

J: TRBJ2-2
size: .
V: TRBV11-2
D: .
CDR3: CASSFEAAAMRKLFF
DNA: TGTGCCAGCAGCTTCGAGGCGGCAGCCATGAGGAAGCTGTTTTTT

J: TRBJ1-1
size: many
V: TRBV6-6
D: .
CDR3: CASARPEGTEAFF
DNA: TGTGCCAGCGCGCGACCCGAGGGCACTGAAGCTTTCTTT

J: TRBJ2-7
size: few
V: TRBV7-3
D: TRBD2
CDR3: CASRPNTSGGSYEHYF
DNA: TGTGCCAGCAGACCAAATACTAGCGGGGGATCCTACGAGCACTACTTC

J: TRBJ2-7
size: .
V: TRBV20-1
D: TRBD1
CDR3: CSAARTGVTYEQYF
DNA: TGCAGTGCTGCAAGGACAGGGGTTACCTACGAGCAGTACTTC

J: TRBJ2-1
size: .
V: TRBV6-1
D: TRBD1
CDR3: CASSTSGTGGQNEQFF
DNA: TGTGCCAGCAGTACATCAGGGACAGGGGGACAGAATGAGCAGTTCTTC

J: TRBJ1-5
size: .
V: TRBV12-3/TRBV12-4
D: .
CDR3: CAISFLDTQHF
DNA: TGTGCCATCAGTTTTTTGGATACGCAGCATTTT

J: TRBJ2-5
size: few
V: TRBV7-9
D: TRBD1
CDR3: CASSPQGPEETQYF
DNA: TGTGCCAGCAGCCCACAGGGGCCCGAAGAGACCCAGTACTTC

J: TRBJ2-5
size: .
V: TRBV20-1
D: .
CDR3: CSTRDPYQEAQYF
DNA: TGCAGTACTAGAGATCCCTACCAAGAGGCCCAGTACTTC

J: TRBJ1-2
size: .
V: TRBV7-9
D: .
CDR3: CASSSEAAVNYGYTF
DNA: TGTGCCAGCAGTAGTGAGGCGGCGGTGAACTATGGCTACACCTTC

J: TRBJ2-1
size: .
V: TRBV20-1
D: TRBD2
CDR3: CGASGRYSYNEQSF
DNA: TGCGGTGCTAGCGGCAGATACTCCTACAATGAGCAGTCCTTC

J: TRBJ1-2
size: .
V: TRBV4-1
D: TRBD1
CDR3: CACNQDLYRGNYGYAF
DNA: TGCGCCTGCAACCAAGATCTGTACAGGGGGAACTATGGCTACGCCTTC

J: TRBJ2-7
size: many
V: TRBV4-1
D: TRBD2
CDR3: CASSQDRRTSGRVEQYF
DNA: TGCGCCAGCAGCCAAGATAGGAGGACTAGCGGGAGAGTCGAGCAGTACTTC

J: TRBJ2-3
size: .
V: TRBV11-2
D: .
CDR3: CASSSTLGGGTDTQYF
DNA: TGTGCCAGCAGCTCAACTCTAGGAGGGGGAACAGATACGCAGTATTTT

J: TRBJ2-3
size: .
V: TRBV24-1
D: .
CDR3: CASSPGPTPTDTQYF
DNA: TGTGCCTCCAGTCCTGGGCCAACCCCCACAGATACGCAGTATTTT

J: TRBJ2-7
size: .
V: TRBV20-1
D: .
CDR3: CSDLGQTYKQYF
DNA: TGCAGTGATTTGGGCCAGACCTACAAGCAGTACTTC

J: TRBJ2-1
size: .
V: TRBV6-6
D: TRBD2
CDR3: CASSYSISGGYNEQFF
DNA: TGTGCCAGCAGTTACTCGATAAGCGGGGGCTACAATGAGCAGTTCTTC

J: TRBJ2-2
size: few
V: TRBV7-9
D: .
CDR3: CAISRGTDTRELFF
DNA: TGTGCCATCAGCCGGGGAACGGACACCAGGGAGCTGTTTTTT

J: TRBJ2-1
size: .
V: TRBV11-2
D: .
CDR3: CASNFLAQYSEQFF
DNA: TGTGCCAGCAACTTCTTAGCCCAATACAGTGAGCAGTTCTTC

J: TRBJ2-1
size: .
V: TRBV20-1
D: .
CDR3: CSASREGFGYDEFF
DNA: TGCAGTGCTAGTCGCGAAGGGTTTGGGTATGATGAGTTCTTC

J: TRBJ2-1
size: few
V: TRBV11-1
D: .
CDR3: CASSLTAGVNEQFF
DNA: TGTGCCAGCAGCTTAACGGCAGGGGTCAATGAGCAGTTCTTC

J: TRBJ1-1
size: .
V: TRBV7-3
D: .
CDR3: CASSLQGNTEAFF
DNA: TGTGCCAGTAGCTTACAGGGGAACACTGAAGCTTTCTTT

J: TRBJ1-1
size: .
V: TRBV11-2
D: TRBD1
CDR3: CASSLRTGGAEAFF
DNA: TGTGCTAGCAGCCTAAGGACAGGAGGTGCTGAAGCTTTCTTT

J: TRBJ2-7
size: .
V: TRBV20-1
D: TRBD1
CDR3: CNAGSEGTGYEQYF
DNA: TGCAATGCTGGTAGTGAGGGGACAGGCTACGAGCAATACTTC

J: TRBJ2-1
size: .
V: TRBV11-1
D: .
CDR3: CASRLGTNKQFF
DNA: TGTGCTAGCAGGCTAGGGACAAATAAGCAGTTCTTC

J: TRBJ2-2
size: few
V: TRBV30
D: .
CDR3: CAWKSGSRVTGELFF
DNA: TGTGCCTGGAAGAGCGGGTCGAGGGTCACCGGGGAGCTGTTTTTT

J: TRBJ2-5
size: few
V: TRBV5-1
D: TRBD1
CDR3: CASSWGQGFRVTQYF
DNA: TGCGCCAGCAGCTGGGGACAGGGCTTTCGTGTGACCCAGTACTTC

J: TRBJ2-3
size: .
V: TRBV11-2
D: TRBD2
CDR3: CASSLMLAGDGQYF
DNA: TGTGCCAGCAGCTTAATGTTAGCGGGAGATGGGCAGTATTTT

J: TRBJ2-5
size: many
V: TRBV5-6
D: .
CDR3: CASSFDEQETQYF
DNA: TGTGCCAGCAGCTTTGACGAACAAGAGACCCAGTACTTC

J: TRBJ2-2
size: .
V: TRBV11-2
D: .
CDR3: CASSLETAPMRELFF
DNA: TGTGCCAGCAGCTTAGAGACGGCACCCATGAGGGAGCTGTTTTTT

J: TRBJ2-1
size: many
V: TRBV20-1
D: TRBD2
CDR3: CSARPPGRSSYNEQFF
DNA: TGCAGTGCCCGACCGCCCGGGAGGAGCTCCTACAATGAGCAGTTCTTC

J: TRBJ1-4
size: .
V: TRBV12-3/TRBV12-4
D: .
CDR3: CANSLAPNRELNEKLFF
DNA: TGTGCCAACAGTTTAGCGCCCAACAGAGAACTTAATGAAAAACTGTTTTTT

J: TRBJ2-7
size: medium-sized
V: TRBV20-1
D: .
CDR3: CSARESRGHEQYF
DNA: TGCAGTGCTAGGGAGAGCAGGGGCCACGAGCAGTACTTC

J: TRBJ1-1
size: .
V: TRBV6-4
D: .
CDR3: CASSERQEGTEAFF
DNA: TGTGCCAGCAGTGAAAGACAGGAGGGAACTGAAGCTTTCTTT